The 12 T cell receptor beta chains listed next were all sequenced from one sample in a study of prognosis after radiotherapy for stage I lung cancer. From genomic DNA, two-round multiplex PCR was used to amplify TCR beta CDR3. Primers targeting each individual TRBV and TRBJ gene were applied in first-round PCR. Each CDR3 protein gets one entry after TCRdb re-called the multiplex PCR reads with MiXCR. Of roughly 11,000 distinct CDR3 sequences listed, 35% were seen once; the top ten hold about 50%. Specimen: PBMCs, collected before or after stereotactic body radiation therapy (not recorded which). The receptors come from a donor aged 50 or older with non-small cell lung cancer.

This clonotype was seen many times. V is TRBV7-6 and J is TRBJ1-4, with D perhaps TRBD1 (5 bases). The CDR3 contains 14 residues. Germline V gene sequence: CDR1 SGHVS, CDR2 FNYEAQ. V lost 3 bases, J lost 6 bases, and 11 bases lay in between. The CDR3 reads CASSLGGAYEKLFF. CDR3 DNA: TGTGCCAGCAGCTTGGGCGGGGCCTATGAAAAACTGTTTTTT.

This clonotype has a count of ten or more. The rearrangement links TRBV13 to TRBJ1-1, with unresolved D. V dropped 5 bases and J dropped 1 base, with 20 bases sitting between them. CDR3 length equals 17 residues. Germline V CDR1 and CDR2: PRHDT, FYEKMQ (reference sequence). This CDR3 is CASSRGVKGTRNTEAFF. The CDR3 DNA follows: TGTGCCAGCAGCCGTGGTGTGAAGGGCACTCGGAACACTGAAGCTTTCTTT.

This clonotype was recorded many times. J is TRBJ2-2 and V is TRBV9; D is tentatively TRBD1 or TRBD2 (5 bases each). The V end was cut by 4 bases, the J end by 6 bases, with 16 bases between. The CDR3 is 15 residues long. Germline V gene sequence: CDR1 SGDLS, CDR2 YYNGEE. Here the CDR3 reads CASSPEGRRAGELFF. The DNA of the CDR3 is TGTGCCAGCAGCCCCGAGGGGCGAAGGGCCGGGGAGCTGTTTTTT. Full variable domain (rest looked up from reference TRBV9 and TRBJ2-2): DSGVTQTPKHLITATGQRVTLRCSPRSGDLSVYWYQQSLDQGLQFLIQYYNGEERAKGNILERFSAQQFPDLHSELNLSSLELGDSALYFCASSPEGRRAGELFFGEGSRLTVL.

Of note for this clonotype: This may stem from a read error, because a much larger clone lies one nucleotide away. The chain combines TRBV6-2 or TRBV6-3 with TRBJ1-1; D might be TRBD1 (5 bases). Per germline, CDR1 MNHEY and CDR2 SVGEGT. CDR3 length: 14 residues. V was pared by 8 bases and J by 5 bases, with 18 bases between. CDR3 DNA sequence: TGTGCCAGCCTGCCGGGACGGGGAAAAACTGAAGCTTTCTTT. Protein: CASLPGRGKTEAFF.

This chain joins TRBV24-1 and TRBJ2-1; D unresolved. Trimming shortened V by 7 bases and J by 1 base, and 4 bases separated the two germline ends. The germline CDR1 and CDR2 sequences are KGHDR and SFDVKD. CDR3 length equals 12 residues. The CDR3 loop reads CATSGSYNEQFF. The DNA of the CDR3 is TGTGCCACCAGCGGTTCCTACAATGAGCAGTTCTTC.

Many counts were recorded for this clonotype. The CDR3 nucleotides are TGTGCCAGCAGCTCCCTCACAGGGGGGTATGGCTACACCTTC. Its protein is CASSSLTGGYGYTF. The chain employs TRBV7-9 and TRBJ1-2; TRBD1 agrees at 8 bases. J lost 5 bases, V lost 4 bases, and 6 bases had no gene match. This CDR3 is 14 amino acids long. Germline-derived CDR1 and CDR2 are SEHNR and FQNEAQ (reference sequence).

Regarding this clonotype: The junction departs from the called germline gene at one end, perhaps through a read error. This CDR3 reads CSGLAGVTYNEQSF. Here the CDR3 DNA reads TGCAGCGGGCTAGCGGGAGTAACCTACAATGAGCAGTCCTTC. The chain uses TRBV29-1 and TRBJ2-1, with 10 nucleotides matching TRBD2. This CDR3 comprises 14 residues. The germline V gene has CDR1 SQVTM and CDR2 ANQGSEA.

The gene calls are TRBV19 and TRBJ2-6; maybe TRBD2 (7 bases). The CDR3 covers 15 residues. CDR1 and CDR2 (germline): LNHDA, SQIVND (reference sequence). V was cut by 4 bases and J by 2 bases, with 9 bases left in between. The chain's CDR3 is CASSRGGAGANVLTF. CDR3 nucleotides: TGTGCCAGTAGTAGGGGGGGCGCTGGGGCCAACGTCCTGACTTTC.

J is TRBJ2-7 and V is TRBV13, with 8 nucleotides matching TRBD2. The CDR3 runs 17 residues. CDR1 and CDR2 from the germline V gene are PRHDT and FYEKMQ (reference sequence). Trimming took 5 bases from V and 1 from J; bases not matched to a gene: 13. This CDR3 reads CASSGTTYSGDSYEQYF. CDR3 bases: TGTGCCAGCAGCGGCACGACTTATAGCGGGGATTCCTACGAGCAGTACTTC.

On this clonotype: A far larger clone is off by one base, so a read error is likely. The rearrangement links TRBV6-4 to TRBJ2-2; 7 bases align to TRBD1. The germline gives CDR1 MRHNA, CDR2 SNTAGT. Trimming removed 5 bases from V and 3 bases from J; junction bases left unmatched: 6. The CDR3 runs 15 residues. For the CDR3, the DNA is TGTGCCAGCAGTTACAGGGGCCAAGACACCGGGGAGCTGTTTTTT. Amino acids: CASSYRGQDTGELFF.

In the case of this clonotype: A far larger clone differs by one base, so this is likely a read error. V gene TRBV6-2 or TRBV6-3 combines with J gene TRBJ2-1; 10 positions match TRBD2. Trimming cost V 4 bases and J 10 bases; bases outside gene matches: 7. Germline lookup yields CDR1 MNHEY and CDR2 SVGEGT. The CDR3 covers 14 residues. The CDR3, as DNA: TGTGCCAGCAGTTCAATAGCGGGAGGCTACGAGCAGTTCTTC. Protein sequence: CASSSIAGGYEQFF.

This clonotype was seen repeatedly, ten times or more. This chain joins TRBV7-6 and TRBJ2-1; TRBD2 matches at 12 bases. This CDR3 is 21 amino acids long. Trimming at V came to 1 base and at J to 8 bases, leaving 21 bases not matched to a gene. Germline assignment: CDR1 SGHVS and CDR2 FNYEAQ. This CDR3 reads CASSLEKGQPGLAGHWDEQFF. The CDR3 bases are TGTGCCAGCAGCTTAGAGAAGGGCCAACCGGGACTAGCGGGCCATTGGGATGAGCAGTTCTTC.